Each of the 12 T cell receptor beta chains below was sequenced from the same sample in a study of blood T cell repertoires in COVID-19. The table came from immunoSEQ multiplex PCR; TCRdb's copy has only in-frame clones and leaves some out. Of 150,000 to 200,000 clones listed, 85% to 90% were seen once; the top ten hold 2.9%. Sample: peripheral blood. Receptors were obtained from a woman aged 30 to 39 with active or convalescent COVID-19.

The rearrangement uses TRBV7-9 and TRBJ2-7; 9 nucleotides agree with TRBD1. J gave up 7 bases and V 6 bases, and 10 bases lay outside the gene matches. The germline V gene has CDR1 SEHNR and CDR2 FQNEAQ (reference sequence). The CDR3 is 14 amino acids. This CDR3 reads CASRHAQGAGEQYF. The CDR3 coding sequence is TGTGCCAGCAGACACGCACAGGGGGCCGGTGAGCAGTACTTC.

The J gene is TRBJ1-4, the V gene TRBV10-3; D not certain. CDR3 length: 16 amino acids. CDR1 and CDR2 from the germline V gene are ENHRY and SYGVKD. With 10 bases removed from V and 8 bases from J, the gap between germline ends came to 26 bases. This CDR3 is CATRLGLKGREEKLFF. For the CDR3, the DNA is TGTGCCACCCGTTTGGGGTTAAAAGGGCGGGAGGAAAAACTGTTTTTT.

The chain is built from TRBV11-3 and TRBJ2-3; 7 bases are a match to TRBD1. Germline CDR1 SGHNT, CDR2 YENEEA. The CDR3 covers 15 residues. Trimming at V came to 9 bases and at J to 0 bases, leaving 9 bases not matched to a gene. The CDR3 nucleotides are TGTGCCAGTCGACGGGACAGTTCTAGCACAGATACGCAGTATTTT. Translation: CASRRDSSSTDTQYF.

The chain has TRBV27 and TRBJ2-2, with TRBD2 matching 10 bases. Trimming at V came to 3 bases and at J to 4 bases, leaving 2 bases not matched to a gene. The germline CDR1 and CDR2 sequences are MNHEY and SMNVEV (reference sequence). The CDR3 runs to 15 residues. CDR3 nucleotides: TGTGCCAGCAGTTTCCGGACTAGCGGCACCGGGGAGCTGTTTTTT. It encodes CASSFRTSGTGELFF.

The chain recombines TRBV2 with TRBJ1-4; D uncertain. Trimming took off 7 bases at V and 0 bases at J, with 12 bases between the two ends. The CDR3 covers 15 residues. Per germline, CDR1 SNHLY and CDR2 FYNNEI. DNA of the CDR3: TGTGCCAGCATGCGGGAGGTATCAACTAATGAAAAACTGTTTTTT. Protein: CASMREVSTNEKLFF.

The CDR3 DNA follows: TGTGCCAGCAATCCGCCTCGACTAGCGGGATCAGAGACCCAGTACTTC. It yields the protein CASNPPRLAGSETQYF. V and J are TRBV28 and TRBJ2-5, with 11 bases that match TRBD2. This CDR3 has 16 residues. With 7 bases clipped from V and 4 bases from J, the junction kept 11 bases outside the gene matches. Per the germline V gene, CDR1 is MDHEN and CDR2 is SYDVKM.

CDR3 sequence: CASRAGGWGEQYF. The DNA of the CDR3 is TGTGCCAGCAGGGCCGGAGGGTGGGGCGAGCAGTACTTC. The V and J genes are TRBV2 and TRBJ2-7; the D gene is possibly TRBD2 (6 bases). CDR1 is SNHLY, CDR2 FYNNEI, per germline. CDR3 length equals 13 residues. V lost 6 bases to trimming and J lost 6 bases, with 15 bases between them.

The CDR3 bases are TGCGCCAGCAGCCCAGGGGGACAGAGCAATCAGCCCCAGCATTTT. It translates to CASSPGGQSNQPQHF. The chain joins TRBV4-1 to TRBJ1-5; 7 bases fit TRBD1. The length of the CDR3 is 15 residues. The V gene's germline CDR1 is MGHRA and CDR2 YSYEKL. The V gene end was trimmed by 4 bases and the J gene end by 1 base; junction bases not matched to a gene: 4.

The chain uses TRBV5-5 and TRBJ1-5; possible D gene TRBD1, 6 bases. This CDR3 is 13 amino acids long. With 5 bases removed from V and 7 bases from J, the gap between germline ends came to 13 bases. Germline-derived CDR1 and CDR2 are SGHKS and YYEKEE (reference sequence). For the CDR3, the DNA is TGTGCCAGCAGTCCTACAGGGCCACAGCCCCAGCATTTT. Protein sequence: CASSPTGPQPQHF.

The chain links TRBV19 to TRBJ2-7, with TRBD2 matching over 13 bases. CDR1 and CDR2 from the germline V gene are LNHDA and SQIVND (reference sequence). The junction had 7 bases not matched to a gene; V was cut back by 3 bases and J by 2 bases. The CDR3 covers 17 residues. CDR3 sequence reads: CASSMRTSGGPPYEQYF. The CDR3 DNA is TGTGCCAGTAGTATGCGGACTAGCGGGGGACCTCCCTACGAGCAGTACTTC.

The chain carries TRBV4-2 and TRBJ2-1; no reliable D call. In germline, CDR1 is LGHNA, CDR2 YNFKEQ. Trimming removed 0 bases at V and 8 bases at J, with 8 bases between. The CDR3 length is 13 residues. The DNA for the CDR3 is TGTGCCAGCAGCCAAGAGAGTATCCATGAGCAGTTCTTC. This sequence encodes CASSQESIHEQFF.

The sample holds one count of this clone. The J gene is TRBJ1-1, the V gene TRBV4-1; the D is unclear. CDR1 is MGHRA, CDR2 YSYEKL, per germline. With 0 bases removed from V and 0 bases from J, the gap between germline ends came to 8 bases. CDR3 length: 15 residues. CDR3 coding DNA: TGCGCCAGCAGCCAAGATCTGAGGATGAACACTGAAGCTTTCTTT. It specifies CASSQDLRMNTEAFF.